These T cell receptor beta chains were read from a single sample in a study of blood T cells in healthy people across ages. TCRdb ran MiXCR on the 5' RACE reads and lists one entry per CDR3 protein. The sample lists around 1,500,000 distinct CDR3 sequences; about 40% were seen once. The sample consisted of blood. These receptors were collected from a woman under 30 in good health. Both conserved end residues are part of each CDR3. A D gene is named only where the DNA matches it firmly. A clone size is listed for some rows: how often the clone was seen (once, few, many), or a class if it is expanded.

>TRBD2|few|17|TRBJ2-1|TRBV4-1
TGCGCCAGCAGCCAGACCGTCCTAGCGGGAGGCGGTAATGAGCAGTTCTTC
CASSQTVLAGGGNEQFF
>-|-|15|TRBJ2-7|TRBV14
TGTGCCAGCAGCCCATCTAGGGCCCCTAGATACGAGCAGTACTTC
CASSPSRAPRYEQYF
>TRBD2|-|15|TRBJ2-3|TRBV10-3
TGTGCCATCAGTGAAGGGCGGGGGGCAACAGATACGCAGTATTTT
CAISEGRGATDTQYF
>TRBD2|few|15|TRBJ2-7|TRBV10-1
TGCGCCAGCAGTGCCGGGACTAGCGGGGGGAACGAGCAGTACTTC
CASSAGTSGGNEQYF
>-|few|15|TRBJ1-1|TRBV10-3
TGTGCCATCCGGGCAGGGTCCCCCATGAACACTGAAGCTTTCTTT
CAIRAGSPMNTEAFF
>-|-|14|TRBJ2-5|TRBV20-1
TGCAGTGCTAGCAGGAGGGAGGTGCCAGAGACCCAGTACTTC
CSASRREVPETQYF
>TRBD1|-|16|TRBJ1-2|TRBV27
TGTGCCAGCAGGTCCCTTGACAGGGCCCTAAACTATGGCTACACCTTC
CASRSLDRALNYGYTF
>TRBD1|few|12|TRBJ2-7|TRBV27
TGTGCCACCGCCGGGACAGGGAACGAGCAGTACTTC
CATAGTGNEQYF
>-|-|14|TRBJ2-1|TRBV6-1
TGTGCCAGCACCCAAAAACAACTCAACAATGAGCAGTTCTTC
CASTQKQLNNEQFF
>-|-|18|TRBJ2-3|TRBV11-2
TGTACCAGCAGCTTAGTCTGGAGGGCCCATCCGAGCACAGATACGCAGTATTTT
CTSSLVWRAHPSTDTQYF
>TRBD2|few|14|TRBJ2-1|TRBV29-1
TGCAGCGTGTCGGGACTAGCGGGGGACAATGAGCAGTTCTTC
CSVSGLAGDNEQFF
>TRBD2|-|18|TRBJ2-4|TRBV6-5
TGTGCCAGCAGTTACTCGGGACTAGCGGGCGATGGCAAAAACATTCAGTACTTC
CASSYSGLAGDGKNIQYF
>TRBD1|-|15|TRBJ1-3|TRBV12-3/TRBV12-4
TGTGCCAGCAGCTACTGGACAGGGGGTGGAAACACCATATATTTT
CASSYWTGGGNTIYF
>-|-|14|TRBJ2-1|TRBV7-3
TGTGCCAGCAGCTTAGGAAATTGGGAGGAGACCCAGTTCTTC
CASSLGNWEETQFF
>-|-|10|TRBJ2-7|TRBV28
TGTGCCAGCAAAAACTACGAGCAGTACTTC
CASKNYEQYF
>-|few|13|TRBJ1-1|TRBV10-3
TGTGCCATTTTGGGGGGGCTGAACACTGAAGCTTTCTTT
CAILGGLNTEAFF
>TRBD1|-|16|TRBJ1-2|TRBV28
TGTGCCAGCAGTTTATGGGGGACAGGGGCTAACTATGGCTACACCTTC
CASSLWGTGANYGYTF
>TRBD2|few|18|TRBJ2-5|TRBV7-9
TGTGCCAGCACCCCGGGAGGGAGCGGGGATTCTCCAAGGGAGACCCAGTACTTC
CASTPGGSGDSPRETQYF
>-|-|14|TRBJ2-5|TRBV5-1
TGCGCCAGCAGCGCCAGTGTAGGGGGAGAGACCCAGTACTTC
CASSASVGGETQYF
>-|few|14|TRBJ2-7|TRBV7-2
TGTGCCAGCAGAGGACTGGGAGGTTACAATGAGCAGTACTTC
CASRGLGGYNEQYF
>TRBD2|-|13|TRBJ2-3|TRBV7-3
TGTGCCAGCAGCGCCCGGGACTACCCTACGCAGTATTTT
CASSARDYPTQYF
>-|-|15|TRBJ2-7|TRBV7-9
TGTGCCAGCAGCCCAGAAACAGGGCCCTCCTACGAGCAGTACTTC
CASSPETGPSYEQYF
>-|few|16|TRBJ1-2|TRBV12-3/TRBV12-4
TGTGCCAGCAGTTTTCCAGGGCTCCATAAACGGGATGGCTACACCTTC
CASSFPGLHKRDGYTF
>TRBD1|few|13|TRBJ1-1|TRBV24-1
TGTGCCACCAGTGAAACATGGGACAGACGCCCTTTCTTT
CATSETWDRRPFF
>TRBD2|-|16|TRBJ2-1|TRBV9
TGTGCCAGCAGCGTAGGGAGGACTAGCGGGAGGACTGAGCAGTTCTTC
CASSVGRTSGRTEQFF
>-|few|17|TRBJ2-1|TRBV7-6
TGTGCCAGCAGCTTAGTAGGTGGGGCGAGCTCCTACAATGAGCAGTTCTTC
CASSLVGGASSYNEQFF
>-|-|14|TRBJ1-5|TRBV2
TGTGCCAGCAGCTCGGGATATACCAATCAGCCCCAGCATTTT
CASSSGYTNQPQHF
>TRBD1|-|13|TRBJ1-2|TRBV25-1
TGTGCCAGCAGGGGGGGACAGGGACGCGGCTACACCTTC
CASRGGQGRGYTF
>-|few|17|TRBJ2-6|TRBV4-1
TGCGCCAGCACCACCCTCGATATGGGGTTTGGGGCCAACGTCCTGACTTTC
CASTTLDMGFGANVLTF
>-|-|14|TRBJ2-7|TRBV5-5
TGTGCCAGCAGCACCCAACAGGGTCTGGGCGAGCAGTACTTC
CASSTQQGLGEQYF
>-|few|12|TRBJ2-1|TRBV7-9
TGTGCCAGCAGCTTAAAAGGGATTGAGCAGTTCTTC
CASSLKGIEQFF
>TRBD2|-|15|TRBJ2-1|TRBV10-3
TGTGCCATCAGTGAGCGACTAGCGGGGAACGATGAGCAGTTCTTC
CAISERLAGNDEQFF
>-|-|15|TRBJ1-5|TRBV5-1
TGCGCCCACTTCGGGAGGGGAATGTGGAATCAGCCCCAGCATTTT
CAHFGRGMWNQPQHF
>TRBD2|-|15|TRBJ2-7|TRBV11-2
TGTGCCAGCAGCTTAGTTAGCGGGGACTCCTACGAGCAGTACTTC
CASSLVSGDSYEQYF
>-|few|13|TRBJ1-2|TRBV7-9
TGTGCCAGCAGTAAGGACGGTCCCTATGGCTACACCTTC
CASSKDGPYGYTF
>TRBD2|-|13|TRBJ2-7|TRBV20-1
TGCAGTGCTAGTCGGCTAGCGGGGGAAGAGCAGTACTTC
CSASRLAGEEQYF
>-|-|14|TRBJ1-2|TRBV6-6
TGTGCCAGCACCCGAGCACAGGGTAACTATGGCTACACCTTC
CASTRAQGNYGYTF
>-|-|14|TRBJ1-4|TRBV12-3/TRBV12-4
TGTGCCAGCAGCCAGAGGGGCGGTAATGAAAAACTGTTTTTT
CASSQRGGNEKLFF
>-|-|14|TRBJ1-1|TRBV5-1
TGCGCCAGCAGCTTGGCCGGGGATAGCACTGAAGCTTTCTTT
CASSLAGDSTEAFF